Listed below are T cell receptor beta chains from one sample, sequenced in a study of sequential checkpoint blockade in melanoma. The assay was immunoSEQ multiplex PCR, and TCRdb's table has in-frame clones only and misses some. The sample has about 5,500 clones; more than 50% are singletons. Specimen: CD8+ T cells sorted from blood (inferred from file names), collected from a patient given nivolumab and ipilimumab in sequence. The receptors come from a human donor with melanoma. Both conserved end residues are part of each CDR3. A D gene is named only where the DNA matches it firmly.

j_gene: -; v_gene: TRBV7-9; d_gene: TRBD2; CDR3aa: CASRTSGENYEQYF
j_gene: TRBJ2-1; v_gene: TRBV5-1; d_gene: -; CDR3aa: CASSLARLGSYNEQFF
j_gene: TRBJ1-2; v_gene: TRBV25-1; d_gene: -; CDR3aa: CASSESWQGGYTF
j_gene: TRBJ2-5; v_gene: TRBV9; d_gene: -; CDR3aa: CASSVGRYQETQYF
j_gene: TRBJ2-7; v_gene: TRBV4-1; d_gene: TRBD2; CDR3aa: CASSQISGRGDEQYF
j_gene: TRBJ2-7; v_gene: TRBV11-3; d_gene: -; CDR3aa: CASSLGSPAGSFYEQYF
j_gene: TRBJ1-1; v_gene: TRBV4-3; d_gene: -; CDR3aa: CASSPEWSTEAFF
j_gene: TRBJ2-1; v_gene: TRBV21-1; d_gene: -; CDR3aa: CASSKKGLAGGPSEQFF
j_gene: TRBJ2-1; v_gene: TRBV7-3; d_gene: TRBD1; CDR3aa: CASSVYRGDEQFF
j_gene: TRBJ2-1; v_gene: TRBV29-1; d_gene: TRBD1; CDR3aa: CSVETGAFNEQFF
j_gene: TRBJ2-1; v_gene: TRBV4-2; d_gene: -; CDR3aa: CASSPAEGSSYNEQFF
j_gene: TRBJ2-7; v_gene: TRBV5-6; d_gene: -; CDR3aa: CASSFSGIVYDGAGEQYF
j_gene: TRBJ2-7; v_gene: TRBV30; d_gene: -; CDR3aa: CAWRESLADEQYF
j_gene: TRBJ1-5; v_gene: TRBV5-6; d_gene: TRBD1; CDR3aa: CASSPGTGPYSNQPQHF
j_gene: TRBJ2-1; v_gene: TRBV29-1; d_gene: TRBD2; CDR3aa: CSVEFASGGYNEQFF
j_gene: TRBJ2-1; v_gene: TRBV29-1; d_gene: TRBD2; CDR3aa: CSVEGGRADEQFF
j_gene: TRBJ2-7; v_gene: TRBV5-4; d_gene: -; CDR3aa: CASSLGAPYEQYF
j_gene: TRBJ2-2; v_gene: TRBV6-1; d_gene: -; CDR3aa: CASSGTIHGELFF
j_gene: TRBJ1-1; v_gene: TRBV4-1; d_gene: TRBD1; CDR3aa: CASSQEGQGLNTEAFF
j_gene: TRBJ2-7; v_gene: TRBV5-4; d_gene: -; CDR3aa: CASSFGEYEQYF
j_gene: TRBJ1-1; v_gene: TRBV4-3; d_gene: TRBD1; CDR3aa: CASSQDRAGTGGNTEAFF
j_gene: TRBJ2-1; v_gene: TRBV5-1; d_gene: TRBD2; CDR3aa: CASSLATGLADEQFF
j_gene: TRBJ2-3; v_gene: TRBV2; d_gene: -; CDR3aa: CASSQKGSTDTQYF
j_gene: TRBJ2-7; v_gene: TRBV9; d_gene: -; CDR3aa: CASSVESRVDEQYF
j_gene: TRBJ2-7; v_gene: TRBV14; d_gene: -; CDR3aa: CASSQQTPYEQYF
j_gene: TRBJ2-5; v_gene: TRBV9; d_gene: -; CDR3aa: CASSVEGYETQYF
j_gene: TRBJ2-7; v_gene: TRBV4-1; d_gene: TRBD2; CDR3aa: CASSQTSGSSYEQYF
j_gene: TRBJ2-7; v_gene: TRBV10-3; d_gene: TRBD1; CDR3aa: CAISNAMAGGAYEQYF
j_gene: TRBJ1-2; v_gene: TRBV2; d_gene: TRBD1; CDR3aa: CASRGGADRDYGYTF
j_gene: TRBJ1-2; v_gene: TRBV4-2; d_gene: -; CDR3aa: CASEGRDYGYTF
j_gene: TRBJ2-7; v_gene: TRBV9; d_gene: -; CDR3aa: CASSPDTSYEQYF
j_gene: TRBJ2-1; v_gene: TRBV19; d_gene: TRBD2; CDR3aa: CASSLTGLADYNEQFF
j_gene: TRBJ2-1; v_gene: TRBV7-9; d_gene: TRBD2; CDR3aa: CASTQRGYNEQFF
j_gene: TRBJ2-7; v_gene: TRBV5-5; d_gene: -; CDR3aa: CASSLLQGSYEQYF
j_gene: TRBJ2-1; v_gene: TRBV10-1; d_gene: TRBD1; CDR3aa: CASSRDSANNEQFF
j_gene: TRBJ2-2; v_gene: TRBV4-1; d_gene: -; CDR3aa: CASSQDYSYTGEPFF
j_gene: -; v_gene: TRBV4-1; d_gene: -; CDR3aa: CASSQDSRRGGDSYEQYF
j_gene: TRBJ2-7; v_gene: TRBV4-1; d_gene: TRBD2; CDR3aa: CASSQEEGRGYEQYF
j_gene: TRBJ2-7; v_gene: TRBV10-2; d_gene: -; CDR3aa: CASSESWGPYEQYF
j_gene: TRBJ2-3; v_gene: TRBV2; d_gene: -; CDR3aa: CAGSEGPDTQYF
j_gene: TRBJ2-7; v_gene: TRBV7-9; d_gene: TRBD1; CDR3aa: CASSAGTGNPWEQYF
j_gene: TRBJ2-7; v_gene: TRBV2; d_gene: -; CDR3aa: CASSEFSGGTVRYEQYF
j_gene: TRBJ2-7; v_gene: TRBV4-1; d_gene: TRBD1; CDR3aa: CASSQGQGGTYEQYF
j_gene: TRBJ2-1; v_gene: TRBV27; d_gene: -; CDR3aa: CASSFKGGNEQFF
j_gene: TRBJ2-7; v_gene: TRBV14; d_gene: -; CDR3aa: CASSPAAGANYEQYF
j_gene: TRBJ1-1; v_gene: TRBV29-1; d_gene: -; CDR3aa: CSVDRGTEAFF
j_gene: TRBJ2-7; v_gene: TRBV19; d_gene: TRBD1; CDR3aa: CASRERASSGTGGYEQYF
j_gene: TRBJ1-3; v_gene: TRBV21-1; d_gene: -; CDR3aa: CASSAILATHARNTIYF
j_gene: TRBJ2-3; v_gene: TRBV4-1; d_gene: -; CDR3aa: CASSQPAPGATDTQYF
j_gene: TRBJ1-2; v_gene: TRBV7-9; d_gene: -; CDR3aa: CASSLGRDGYTF
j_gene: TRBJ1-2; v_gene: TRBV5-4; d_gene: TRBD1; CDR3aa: CASSVGQGINYGYTF